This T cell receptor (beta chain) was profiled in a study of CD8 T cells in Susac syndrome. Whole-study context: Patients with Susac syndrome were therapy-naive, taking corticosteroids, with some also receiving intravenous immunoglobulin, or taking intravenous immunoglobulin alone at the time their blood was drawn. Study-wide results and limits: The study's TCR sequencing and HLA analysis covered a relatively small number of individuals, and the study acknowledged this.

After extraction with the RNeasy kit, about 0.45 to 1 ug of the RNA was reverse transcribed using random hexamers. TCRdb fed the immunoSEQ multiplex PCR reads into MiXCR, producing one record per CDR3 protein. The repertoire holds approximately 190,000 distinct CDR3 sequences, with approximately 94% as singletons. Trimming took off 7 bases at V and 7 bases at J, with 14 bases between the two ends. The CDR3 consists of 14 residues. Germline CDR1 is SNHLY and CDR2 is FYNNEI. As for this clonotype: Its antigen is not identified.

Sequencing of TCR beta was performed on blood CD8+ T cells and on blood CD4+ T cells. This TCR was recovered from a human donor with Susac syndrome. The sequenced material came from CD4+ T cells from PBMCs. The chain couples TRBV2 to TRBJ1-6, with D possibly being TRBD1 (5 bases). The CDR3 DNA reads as TGTGCCAGCAAAGGTCGGGGGTACAATTCACCCCTCCACTTT. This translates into CASKGRGYNSPLHF.